This TCR beta chain appears in the sequencing data of a study of beta chain features in type 1 diabetes. Study in general: Taken together, all samples contributed some 98 million examined sorted cells. Study-wide results and caveats: Type 1 diabetes patients showed a moderate but significant shortening of TCRB CDR3s in all four CD4+ subsets. Here, the possible influence of HLA type (on TCRB rearrangement) remained unresolved. VDJ junctions in type 1 diabetes patients carried more deletions and fewer insertions.

The sample holds a few counts of this clone. The target antigen is unknown. Sorted populations all exceeded 95% purity. The study reverse transcribed the entire isolated RNA, so it sequenced expressed TCRB transcripts. The protocol was immunoSEQ multiplex PCR, while the TCRdb copy is restricted to in-frame clones and leaves out a portion. Among approximately 260,000 clones listed, roughly 22% were seen once. The CDR3 contains 12 residues. In germline, CDR1 is GTSNPN, CDR2 SVGIG (reference sequence). This receptor was taken from a woman between 35 and 50 years old with type 1 diabetes. The chain recombines TRBV30 with TRBJ2-2, with D perhaps matching TRBD2 (5 bases). Specimen: naive CD4+ T cells from blood. As DNA, the CDR3 is TGTAGTGGCGAGCGGAAAACCGGGGAGCTGTTTTTT. Residues: CSGERKTGELFF.